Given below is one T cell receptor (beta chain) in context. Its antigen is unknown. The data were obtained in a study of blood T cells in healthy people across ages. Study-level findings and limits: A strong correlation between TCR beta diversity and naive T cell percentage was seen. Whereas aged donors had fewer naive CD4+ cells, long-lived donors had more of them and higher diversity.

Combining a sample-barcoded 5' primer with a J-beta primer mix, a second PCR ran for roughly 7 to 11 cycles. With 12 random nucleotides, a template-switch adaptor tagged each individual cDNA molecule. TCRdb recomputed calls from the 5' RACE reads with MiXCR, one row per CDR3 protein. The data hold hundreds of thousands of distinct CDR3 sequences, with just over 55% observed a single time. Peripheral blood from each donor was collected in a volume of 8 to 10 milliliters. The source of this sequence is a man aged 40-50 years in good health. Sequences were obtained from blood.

This CDR3 reads CASSQTPPPTSIQYF. The CDR3 nucleotides are TGTGCCAGCAGCCAAACGCCACCGCCCACAAGCATTCAGTACTTC. V gene TRBV7-2 combines with J gene TRBJ2-4; D gene unclear. The CDR3 loop spans 15 amino acids. The V gene lost 5 bases and the J gene lost 9 bases, with 20 bases spanning the gap. Per germline, CDR1 SGHTA and CDR2 FQGNSA.